These 18 T cell receptor beta chains were sequenced from one sample in a study of blood T cells in healthy people across ages. A J-beta primer mix and a sample-barcoded 5' primer were used in a second PCR of roughly 6 to 12 cycles. TCRdb analysed the 5' RACE reads with MiXCR anew, one entry per CDR3 protein. The data show approximately 880,000 distinct CDR3 sequences, 48% seen once. Sequenced material: blood. The source of these receptors is a man under 40 in good health.

The chain combines TRBV10-3 with TRBJ2-7, with D possibly matching TRBD1 (5 bases). V lost 6 bases to trimming and J lost 0 bases, with 12 bases between them. Germline-derived CDR1 and CDR2 are ENHRY and SYGVKD. The CDR3 has 14 amino acids. The DNA for the CDR3 is TGTGCCATCAGGGTTGACAGCAACTCCTACGAGCAGTACTTC. Residues: CAIRVDSNSYEQYF.

This clonotype was seen a handful of times. V is TRBV6-6 and J is TRBJ2-3; D may be TRBD1 (5 bases). The V end was cut by 7 bases, the J end by 3 bases, with 17 bases between. The CDR3 loop spans 15 amino acids. Per the germline V gene, CDR1 is MNHNY and CDR2 is SVGAGI (reference sequence). The CDR3 nucleotides read TGTGCCAGCACCACGGTGGGGCGGAGAACAGATACGCAGTATTTT. It translates to CASTTVGRRTDTQYF.

This chain links TRBV29-1 with TRBJ1-2; the D gene is possibly TRBD1 (5 bases). The V end lost 2 bases, the J end lost 1 base, and 11 bases lay between the germline ends. Germline loops: CDR1 SQVTM, CDR2 ANQGSEA. The CDR3 consists of 14 residues. The CDR3 DNA reads TGCAGCGTTGAAACAGGATCTTTTAACTATGGCTACACCTTC. As protein: CSVETGSFNYGYTF.

This clonotype was observed many times. The chain joins TRBV7-8 to TRBJ2-3, with D perhaps matching TRBD2 (5 bases). With 1 base removed from V and 8 bases from J, the gap between germline ends came to 16 bases. CDR1 is SGHVS and CDR2 is FQNEAQ in the germline V gene. The CDR3 has 15 amino acids. This CDR3 is CASSLGYPSPSTQYF. Written as DNA, the CDR3 is TGTGCCAGCAGCTTAGGGTACCCTAGCCCCAGTACGCAGTATTTT.

The CDR3 nucleotides read TGTGCCAGCAGCTTAGGGTCATCGCAGTATTTT. Residues: CASSLGSSQYF. J is TRBJ2-3 and V is TRBV7-8; D remains ambiguous. Per germline, CDR1 SGHVS and CDR2 FQNEAQ. Trimming removed 1 base from V and 10 bases from J, with 6 bases in between. CDR3 length: 11 amino acids.

The chain has TRBV27 and TRBJ1-1; 7 positions agree with TRBD1. The V gene end was trimmed by 5 bases and the J gene end by 1 base; junction bases not matched to a gene: 4. This CDR3 contains 14 residues. Germline V gene lookup returns CDR1 MNHEY and CDR2 SMNVEV (reference sequence). Here the CDR3 reads CASSMTGWNTEAFF. In DNA, the CDR3 is TGTGCCAGCAGTATGACAGGGTGGAACACTGAAGCTTTCTTT.

This sequence joins TRBV10-3 and TRBJ1-2; no clear D. Trimming removed 5 bases from V and 8 bases from J, with 12 bases in between. The CDR3 covers 12 residues. Looked up from germline, CDR1 is ENHRY and CDR2 is SYGVKD. In nucleotides, the CDR3 is TGTGCCATCAGTCTTAACATGGGAGGCTACACCTTC. Translated, it gives CAISLNMGGYTF.

The chain carries TRBV24-1 and TRBJ2-7; 9 bases fit TRBD1. Judging by the DNA end, TRBJ2-5 fits better; the J call may be wrong. The CDR3 has 12 amino acids. Per the germline V gene, CDR1 is KGHDR and CDR2 is SFDVKD. This chain's CDR3 is CATMGTGETQYF. The CDR3 DNA is TGTGCCACCATGGGGACAGGGGAGACCCAGTACTTC.

The table lists this clonotype with a few counts. The V and J genes are TRBV4-2 and TRBJ2-5; D tentatively fits TRBD1 or TRBD2 (6 bases each). The J call is doubtful: the DNA matches TRBJ2-7 better. This CDR3 has 15 amino acids. Germline V gene sequence: CDR1 LGHNA, CDR2 YNFKEQ. CDR3 in amino acids: CASSQDPGGGYEQYF. The CDR3 DNA is TGTGCCAGCAGCCAAGATCCCGGGGGCGGTTACGAGCAGTACTTC.

The chain links TRBV24-1 to TRBJ2-1, with a tentative D call TRBD2 (5 bases). This CDR3 comprises 14 residues. CDR1 and CDR2 (germline): KGHDR, SFDVKD. V was clipped by 5 bases and J by 3 bases, with 10 bases between them. The chain's CDR3 is CATSGSGSYNEQFF. CDR3 sequence (DNA): TGTGCCACCAGTGGGTCGGGGAGCTACAATGAGCAGTTCTTC.

The chain combines TRBV24-1 with TRBJ1-2; D not certain. This CDR3 has 16 residues. CDR1 KGHDR and CDR2 SFDVKD come from the germline V gene. The V end lost 0 bases, the J end lost 4 bases, and 14 bases lay between the germline ends. CDR3 DNA sequence: TGTGCCACCAGTGATTTGTTGACGGACCTGGGCTATGGCTACACCTTC. Translating it yields CATSDLLTDLGYGYTF.

The table lists this clonotype with a few counts. V and J are TRBV12-3 or TRBV12-4 and TRBJ1-4, with D maybe TRBD1 (6 bases). The CDR3 is 15 residues long. Between the trimmed V and J ends, which lost 3 bases and 7 bases, there was a span of 15 bases. CDR3 nucleotide sequence: TGTGCCAGCAGTTTCGGGCGGACAGTGGCTGAAAAACTGTTTTTT. The encoded protein is CASSFGRTVAEKLFF.

The V gene is TRBV20-1, the J gene TRBJ1-5, with unresolved D. Germline V gene data show CDR1 as DFQATT and CDR2 as SNEGSKA (reference sequence). This CDR3 is built from 15 residues. V was cut by 1 base and J by 8 bases, with 18 bases left in between. CDR3 DNA: TGCAGTGCTAGAGGACCCCTGAGGAACCGAAAGCCCCAGCATTTT. Translation gives CSARGPLRNRKPQHF.

There are many counts of this clonotype. The gene calls are TRBV4-2 and TRBJ2-7; D possibly matches TRBD1 or TRBD2 (5 bases each). CDR3 size: 15 residues. The V end was cut by 2 bases, the J end by 2 bases, with 13 bases between. Germline V lookup: CDR1 LGHNA, CDR2 YNFKEQ. The DNA for the CDR3 is TGTGCCAGCAGCCAAAATAGCCAGGGACCCTACGAGCAGTACTTC. Translated: CASSQNSQGPYEQYF.

This chain links TRBV7-2 with TRBJ2-7; TRBD2 matches 8 bases. The CDR3 contains 14 residues. After removal of 4 bases from V and 2 bases from J, the junction contained 4 bases not matched to a gene. The germline V gene encodes CDR1 SGHTA and CDR2 FQGNSA. The CDR3 nucleotides are TGTGCCAGCAGCTACCCCGGGAGGGCCTACGAGCAGTACTTC. Translated, it gives CASSYPGRAYEQYF.

In its sample, this clonotype was seen a few times. V and J are TRBV20-1 and TRBJ2-7, with no clear D. This CDR3 comprises 12 residues. Germline assignment: CDR1 DFQATT and CDR2 SNEGSKA (reference sequence). Trimming shortened V by 3 bases and J by 1 base, and 7 bases separated the two germline ends. The CDR3 sequence: CSARHGSYEQYF. In DNA, the CDR3 is TGCAGTGCTAGGCACGGTTCCTACGAGCAGTACTTC.

This clonotype was picked up one time. V usage is TRBV6-2 or TRBV6-3 and J usage is TRBJ2-4; D is perhaps TRBD1 (6 bases). With 6 bases removed from V and 6 bases from J, the gap between germline ends came to 15 bases. The germline CDR1 and CDR2 sequences are MNHEY and SVGEGT. The CDR3 sequence is 14 residues long. CDR3 sequence: CASRPSSRGNIQYF. CDR3 bases: TGTGCCAGCAGACCTTCGTCCAGGGGAAACATTCAGTACTTC.

This chain links TRBV2 with TRBJ2-5; D may correspond to TRBD1 or TRBD2 (5 bases each). The better agreement between TRBJ2-7 and the DNA end casts doubt on the J call. CDR3 size: 17 residues. The germline V gene encodes CDR1 SNHLY and CDR2 FYNNEI. The CDR3 loop is CASSAGSGVWRWYEQYF. CDR3 bases: TGTGCCAGCAGCGCAGGGAGCGGAGTCTGGCGGTGGTACGAGCAGTACTTC.